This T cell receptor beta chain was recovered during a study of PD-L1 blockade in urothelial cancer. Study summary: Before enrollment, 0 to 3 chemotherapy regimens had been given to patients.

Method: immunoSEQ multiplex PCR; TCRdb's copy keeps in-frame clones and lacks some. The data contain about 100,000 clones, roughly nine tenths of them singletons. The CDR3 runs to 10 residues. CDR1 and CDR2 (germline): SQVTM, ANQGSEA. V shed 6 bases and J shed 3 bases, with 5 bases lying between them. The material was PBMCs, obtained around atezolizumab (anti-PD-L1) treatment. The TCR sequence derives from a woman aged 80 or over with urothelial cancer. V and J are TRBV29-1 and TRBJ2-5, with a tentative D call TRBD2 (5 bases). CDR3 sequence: CSVGEETQYF. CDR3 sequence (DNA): TGCAGCGTGGGAGAAGAGACCCAGTACTTC.